These T cell receptor beta chains were read from a single sample in a study of blood T cell repertoires in COVID-19. TCRdb's copy holds only in-frame clones and misses some; the assay was immunoSEQ multiplex PCR. In the table there are fewer than 150,000 clones, more than 80% of which are singletons. The source material was peripheral blood. The receptor set was obtained from a human donor in a cohort sampled during active COVID-19. Both conserved end residues are part of each CDR3. A D gene is named only where the DNA matches it firmly. For some rows the clone size is stated as once, few or many, or as a class when expanded; others skip it.

abundance	v_gene	j_gene	d_gene	CDR3nt	CDR3aa
-	TRBV11-3	TRBJ2-3	TRBD2	TGTGCCAGCAGTTCAAGCGGGGGTCTGGATACGCAGTATTTT	CASSSSGGLDTQYF
-	TRBV9	TRBJ1-4	-	TGTGCCAGCAGCGTAGGAGCGGTCGGTGAAAAACTGTTTTTT	CASSVGAVGEKLFF
-	TRBV5-6	TRBJ2-1	TRBD2	TGTGCCAGCAGCTTGGCCCGGACTAGCGCCAGTGAGCAGTTCTTC	CASSLARTSASEQFF
-	TRBV7-2	TRBJ2-2	-	TGTGCCAGCAGCTCCCAGGCGACCGGGGAGCTGTTTTTT	CASSSQATGELFF
-	TRBV9	TRBJ1-2	-	TGTGCCAGCAGCCTACAGGGCGGAACCTATGGCTACACCTTC	CASSLQGGTYGYTF
-	TRBV7-8	TRBJ1-4	TRBD1	TGTGCCAGCAGCCGGACAGGGGCGGATGAAAAACTGTTTTTT	CASSRTGADEKLFF
-	TRBV30	TRBJ2-1	TRBD2	TGTGCCTGGAGTGTGTTAGCGGGGGGCCCTCGGGGGCAGTTCTTC	CAWSVLAGGPRGQFF
-	TRBV3-1/TRBV3-2	TRBJ1-6	TRBD1	TGTGCCAGCAGCCAAGGGGGACAGGGACTTCGCCTCCACTTT	CASSQGGQGLRLHF
-	TRBV6-2/TRBV6-3	TRBJ2-3	TRBD2	TGTGCCAGCAGTTACGATTTCGGACTAGCGGGGGGGCTGAGCACAGATACGCAGTATTTT	CASSYDFGLAGGLSTDTQYF
-	TRBV6-2/TRBV6-3	TRBJ1-1	-	TGTGCCAGCAGTTACCGTACTGAAGCTTTCTTT	CASSYRTEAFF
-	TRBV7-2	TRBJ2-2	-	TGTGCCAGCAGCTTATTGATGCGACGGGAGACCGGGGAGCTGTTTTTT	CASSLLMRRETGELFF
once	TRBV7-8	TRBJ2-3	TRBD1	TGTGCCAGCAGCCAGGACAGGCCCCGGGGTACGCAGTATTTT	CASSQDRPRGTQYF
-	TRBV29-1	TRBJ2-5	-	TGCAGCGTTCTGGAGGAGACCCAGTACTTC	CSVLEETQYF
-	TRBV7-2	TRBJ1-2	-	TGTGCCAGCAGCTTCGGCGGCAGGGTGCAAGGGGGCTACACCTTC	CASSFGGRVQGGYTF
-	TRBV6-5	TRBJ1-5	-	TGTGCCAGCAGTTACTCCGGTGATCAGCCCCAGCATTTT	CASSYSGDQPQHF
-	TRBV10-3	TRBJ2-5	TRBD2	TGTGCCATCGGAGGGACTAGCGGGGGGGGAGAGACCCAGTACTTC	CAIGGTSGGGETQYF
few	TRBV4-2	TRBJ1-3	-	TGTGCCAGCAGCCAAGATCAGGGGCCTGGAAACACCATATATTTT	CASSQDQGPGNTIYF
-	TRBV24-1	TRBJ2-3	-	TGTGCCACCAGTGCGCATGGCCGTCAAGATACGCAGTATTTT	CATSAHGRQDTQYF
-	TRBV7-2	TRBJ2-1	-	TGTGCCAGCAGCTTAGCGCAGGGTAACAATGAGCAGTTCTTC	CASSLAQGNNEQFF
-	TRBV19	TRBJ2-5	TRBD1	TGTGCCAGTAGTAGCAACCGCGGGACAGGGGTAGAGACCCAGTACTTC	CASSSNRGTGVETQYF
-	TRBV19	TRBJ1-2	TRBD1	TGTGCCAGTAGTATCCAGGGGGTAGGCGGCTACACCTTC	CASSIQGVGGYTF
-	TRBV6-6	TRBJ2-7	TRBD2	TGTGCCAGCAGTCCCTCTAGCGGGGGGGCCGGGCGCGAGCAGTACTTC	CASSPSSGGAGREQYF
-	TRBV5-1	TRBJ2-1	-	TGCGCCAGCAGCTTGGGGGTCGGGTACAATGAGCAGTTCTTC	CASSLGVGYNEQFF
-	TRBV4-3	TRBJ1-1	-	TGCGCCAGCAGCCAAGAATGGACAGTGAACACTGAAGCTTTCTTT	CASSQEWTVNTEAFF
-	TRBV28	TRBJ2-3	TRBD2	TGTGCCAGCAGTAGCCTAGCGGGGGGCGGGACCACAGATACGCAGTATTTT	CASSSLAGGGTTDTQYF
-	TRBV5-6	TRBJ2-3	TRBD2	TGTGCCAGCAGCTTCTTCGGCATGGGGGGGTACACAGATACGCAGTATTTT	CASSFFGMGGYTDTQYF
-	TRBV5-4	TRBJ2-3	TRBD1	TGTGCCAGCAGCTTGGGGGACAGGCGCACAGATACGCAGTATTTT	CASSLGDRRTDTQYF
-	TRBV9	TRBJ1-2	-	TGTGCCAGCAAGAAGGGGTTGGATGGCTACACCTTC	CASKKGLDGYTF
-	TRBV7-9	TRBJ2-5	TRBD2	TGTGCCAGCAGCTCGCCGGCTAGCGGGGGTTTAGGGTTTGAGACCCAGTACTTC	CASSSPASGGLGFETQYF
-	TRBV24-1	TRBJ2-7	-	TGTGCCACCAGTGAACCCCAGGGGCGCGAGCAGTACTTC	CATSEPQGREQYF
-	TRBV7-3	TRBJ2-2	-	TGTGCCAGCAGCAAACAGGGTACCACCGGGGAGCTGTTTTTT	CASSKQGTTGELFF
-	TRBV5-4	TRBJ1-4	TRBD1	TGTGCCAGCAGCTCTCGACAGGGACCGAATGAAAAACTGTTTTTT	CASSSRQGPNEKLFF
-	TRBV7-6	TRBJ2-4	-	TGTGCCAGCAGCTTAGACGGGGGGCTGACCAAAAACATTCAGTACTTC	CASSLDGGLTKNIQYF
-	TRBV7-2	TRBJ1-1	-	TGTGCCAGCAGCGTCAGCGTGAACACTGAAGCTTTCTTT	CASSVSVNTEAFF
-	TRBV28	TRBJ1-6	-	TGTGCCAGCAGCATACCAGGCCCTTATAATTCACCCCTCCACTTT	CASSIPGPYNSPLHF
-	TRBV3-1/TRBV3-2	TRBJ1-6	TRBD1	TGTGCCAGCAGCCTTACACAGGGACAGAATTCACCCCTCCACTTT	CASSLTQGQNSPLHF
-	TRBV2	TRBJ1-6	-	TGTGCCAGCAGTGTACAGGGTTATTCACCCCTCCACTTT	CASSVQGYSPLHF
-	TRBV6-5	TRBJ2-3	TRBD1	TGTGCCAGCAGTAGACAGGGGTTGACAGATACGCAGTATTTT	CASSRQGLTDTQYF
-	TRBV5-1	TRBJ2-5	TRBD1	TGCGCCAGCAGCTTGGGAGACAGGGGGGGAGAGACCCAGTACTTC	CASSLGDRGGETQYF
-	TRBV11-2	TRBJ2-5	TRBD2	TGTGCCAGCAGCCGGACATTGGCTAGCGGGGGGGAGACCCAGTACTTC	CASSRTLASGGETQYF